Below are 9 T cell receptor beta chains sequenced from a single sample in a study of tumor-infiltrating lymphocytes in primary liver carcinoma. Unsorted bulk tissue, roughly 20-32 mg of it, served as the source for co-extraction of RNA and DNA. Making TCR beta cDNA involved approximately 530 ng total RNA and a constant-region primer. ARM-PCR was slightly modified, and three nested multiplex PCR rounds with it gave rise to the TCR beta libraries. The study ran its first two PCR rounds for roughly 11 cycles each, using TRBV1-TRBV30 forward primers and a C-beta reverse primer. MiXCR was run by TCRdb on the multiplex PCR reads, yielding one entry per CDR3 protein. The sample lists tens of thousands of distinct CDR3 sequences; 65% to 85% were seen once. Sample: liver tumor tissue from sampling region 2. The subset: tumor region T2, inferior pole. These receptors were collected from a woman in her twenties or thirties with primary liver carcinoma and hepatitis B virus infection.

In the case of this clonotype: A single base separates this from a much larger clone, so it may be a read error. This chain links TRBV7-9 with TRBJ2-2; D is perhaps TRBD1 (6 bases). The CDR3 runs to 19 residues. CDR1 is SEHNR, CDR2 FQNEAQ, per germline (reference sequence). The CDR3 sequence: CVSSLWDQGKNLSTGELFF. In DNA, the CDR3 is TGTGTCAGCAGCCTGTGGGACCAGGGGAAGAACCTCTCAACCGGGGAGCTGTTTTTT.

About this clonotype: No conserved phenylalanine or tryptophan ends this CDR3, so it is likely a read error. The chain uses TRBV11-2 and TRBJ2-2; TRBD2 matches 11 bases. CDR3 length: 18 amino acids. The germline gives CDR1 SGHAT, CDR2 FQNNGV. With V trimmed by 4 bases and J by 0 bases, 7 bases remained unmatched. CDR3 sequence reads: CASSSLLAGGPNTGELFS. DNA of the CDR3: TGTGCCAGCAGCTCACTCCTAGCGGGAGGCCCGAACACCGGGGAGCTGTTTTCT.

In its sample, this clonotype was seen once. Without the conserved terminal phenylalanine or tryptophan, this CDR3 likely stems from a read error. The chain employs TRBV5-1 and TRBJ1-1; D remains ambiguous. Germline lookup yields CDR1 SGHRS and CDR2 YFSETQ. Trimming took off 0 bases at V and 7 bases at J, with 4 bases between the two ends. This CDR3 has 11 amino acids. The CDR3 DNA reads as TGCGCCAGCAGCTTGGATAATGAAGCTTTCATT. Translation: CASSLDNEAFI.

For this clonotype: Sequence at one end of the junction differs from germline and may be a read error. The V and J genes are TRBV4-3 and TRBJ2-7; D unresolved. The germline gives CDR1 LGHNA, CDR2 YSLEER. The CDR3 consists of 16 residues. The CDR3 sequence: CASGQDIHGLPYELYF. The CDR3 DNA is TGCGCCAGCGGCCAAGATATACACGGTCTCCCCTACGAGCTGTACTTC.

On this clonotype itself: The junction does not match germline at one end; this may be a read error. J is TRBJ1-2 and V is TRBV6-5; 8 bases agree with TRBD1. CDR1 and CDR2 (germline): MNHEY, SVGAGI. The CDR3 loop spans 14 amino acids. This chain's CDR3 is CAISYNGQGDGYTF. CDR3 nucleotides: TGTGCCATCAGTTATAACGGACAGGGCGACGGCTACACCTTC.

Turning to this clonotype: The junction differs from germline at one of its ends, possibly a read error. This chain uses TRBV28 with TRBJ1-2; D is uncertain. Looked up from germline, CDR1 is MDHEN and CDR2 is SYDVKM. The CDR3 is 13 amino acids. DNA of the CDR3: TGTGCCAGCAGTCAGCCTCCGAGCTATGGTTACACCTTC. This codes for CASSQPPSYGYTF.

Of note for this clonotype: This is likely a read error, given that the CDR3 carries no conserved phenylalanine or tryptophan at its end. V and J are TRBV11-2 and TRBJ2-1, with D possibly called TRBD1 or TRBD2 (5 bases each). The end of the DNA fits TRBJ2-7 better, so the J call may be wrong. From germline, CDR1 is SGHAT and CDR2 FQNNGV. The CDR3 is 14 residues long. This CDR3 is CASSFGTGYNEQYY. The CDR3 region has the DNA TGTGCCAGCAGCTTCGGGACGGGGTACAATGAGCAGTACTAC.

On this clonotype itself: It is unclear where the CDR3 begins or ends on the DNA, so no DNA is shown, and the CDR3 is as TCRdb lists it. The J gene is TRBJ1-6, the V gene TRBV5-6. Germline V gene lookup returns CDR1 SGHDT and CDR2 YYEEEE. The CDR3 totals 14 residues, both ends included. The CDR3 region is CARSLVALGSPLNF.

Notes on this clonotype: The junction differs from germline at one of its ends, possibly a read error. As DNA, the CDR3 is TGTGCCAACAGCCGTTTTAAGAGCAGCTTCTACGAGCAGTATTTC. Translated: CANSRFKSSFYEQYF. The V call is TRBV6-2 or TRBV6-3, the J call TRBJ2-7; D uncertain. This CDR3 region has 15 residues. Germline V CDR1 and CDR2: MNHEY, SVGEGT.